The 21 T cell receptor beta chains below all came from one sample that was sequenced in a study of blood T cell repertoires in COVID-19. Clones were read by immunoSEQ multiplex PCR, and TCRdb kept only the in-frame ones, dropping some. In the table there are approximately 170,000 clones, about 87% of which are singletons. The sample taken for sequencing was peripheral blood. All receptors come from a man between 18 and 29 years old with active or convalescent COVID-19.

V is TRBV5-1 and J is TRBJ1-4; 8 bases agree with TRBD1. The CDR3 covers 15 residues. With V trimmed by 2 bases and J by 8 bases, 8 bases remained unmatched. CDR1 is SGHRS and CDR2 is YFSETQ in the germline V gene. This chain's CDR3 is CASSFGGQGGEKLFF. As DNA, the CDR3 is TGCGCCAGCAGCTTTGGTGGACAGGGTGGCGAAAAACTGTTTTTT.

This chain uses TRBV7-8 with TRBJ1-1; the match to TRBD1 covers 10 bases. The ends lost 5 bases at V and 10 bases at J; junction bases unmatched: 10. The CDR3 consists of 14 residues. The germline V gene has CDR1 SGHVS and CDR2 FQNEAQ. In DNA, the CDR3 is TGTGCCAGCAGCAACCGGGACAGGGGAATCGGAGCTTTCTTT. Its protein is CASSNRDRGIGAFF.

V gene TRBV25-1 combines with J gene TRBJ2-2, with D uncertain. Germline V gene lookup returns CDR1 MGHDK and CDR2 SYGVNS. The CDR3 consists of 16 residues. The V and J ends lost 1 base and 2 bases respectively, with 11 bases between them. Written as DNA, the CDR3 is TGTGCCAGCAGTGAATCACTGATTAGAAACACCGGGGAGCTGTTTTTT. It encodes CASSESLIRNTGELFF.

This clone turned up a few times. The chain carries TRBV24-1 and TRBJ1-2; weak D call: TRBD1 (5 bases). Trimming removed 7 bases from V and 6 bases from J, with 17 bases in between. The CDR3 sequence is 14 residues long. Germline V CDR1 and CDR2: KGHDR, SFDVKD. The CDR3 reads CATSPGWSENGYTF. CDR3 DNA: TGTGCCACCAGCCCAGGGTGGTCCGAAAATGGCTACACCTTC.

The rearrangement links TRBV2 to TRBJ1-4; D is unresolved. This CDR3 has 15 amino acids. V lost 6 bases to trimming and J lost 4 bases, with 15 bases between them. Germline V lookup: CDR1 SNHLY, CDR2 FYNNEI. CDR3 DNA: TGTGCCAGCAGCGAAAGACAACCGTTTAATGAAAAACTGTTTTTT. As protein: CASSERQPFNEKLFF.

This clone was counted a single time. The gene calls are TRBV2 and TRBJ2-7; tentatively, D is TRBD2 (6 bases). The germline V gene encodes CDR1 SNHLY and CDR2 FYNNEI. V lost 6 bases, J lost 2 bases, and 14 bases lay in between. The CDR3 covers 14 residues. The CDR3 bases are TGTGCCAGCAGCTCCGGGACTGCTGCCTACGAGCAGTACTTC. This translates into CASSSGTAAYEQYF.

This sequence joins TRBV7-8 and TRBJ1-2; 12 bases are shared with TRBD1. Germline lookup yields CDR1 SGHVS and CDR2 FQNEAQ. This CDR3 comprises 15 residues. The ends lost 0 bases at V and 8 bases at J; junction bases unmatched: 4. The CDR3 coding sequence is TGTGCCAGCAGCTTAGCTGGGGACAGGGGGCAGGGCTACACCTTC. It is translated as CASSLAGDRGQGYTF.

V and J are TRBV5-1 and TRBJ1-4, with 8 bases matching TRBD1. Trimming cost V 4 bases and J 8 bases; bases outside gene matches: 16. This CDR3 is 17 amino acids long. Germline-derived CDR1 and CDR2 are SGHRS and YFSETQ. The CDR3 sequence: CASSAGQGQQRGEKLFF. The CDR3 region has the DNA TGCGCCAGCAGCGCCGGACAGGGACAACAAAGGGGCGAAAAACTGTTTTTT.

This chain uses TRBV5-5 with TRBJ2-5; a weak D match, TRBD1 (5 bases). Germline V lookup: CDR1 SGHKS, CDR2 YYEKEE (reference sequence). The CDR3 consists of 14 residues. V was cut by 4 bases and J by 2 bases, with 12 bases left in between. CDR3 nucleotides: TGTGCCAGCAGCGACCCCGACAGACAAGAGACCCAGTACTTC. Its protein product is CASSDPDRQETQYF.

This chain joins TRBV6-6 and TRBJ2-1; TRBD2 matches 13 bases. Per germline, CDR1 MNHNY and CDR2 SVGAGI (reference sequence). The CDR3 covers 16 residues. Trimming took 6 bases from V and 8 from J; bases not matched to a gene: 10. CDR3 DNA: TGTGCCAGCAGCCTAACTAGCGGGGGGGTTATCGATGAGCAGTTCTTC. Translating gives CASSLTSGGVIDEQFF.

This sequence joins TRBV13 and TRBJ1-2, with 7 bases matching TRBD1. Germline trimming cut 5 bases from V and 3 bases from J; bases unmatched to any gene: 6. CDR1 PRHDT and CDR2 FYEKMQ come from the germline V gene (reference sequence). This CDR3 region has 14 residues. The CDR3 protein is CASSLQGLDYGYTF. For the CDR3, the DNA is TGTGCCAGCAGCCTACAGGGGTTAGACTATGGCTACACCTTC.

This clone was detected only once. The CDR3 nucleotides are TGTGCCAGCAGTTTGGGACCGGGACAGGGAAATCAGCCCCAGCATTTT. Protein: CASSLGPGQGNQPQHF. V is TRBV6-6 and J is TRBJ1-5; TRBD1 aligns across 9 bases. The germline V gene encodes CDR1 MNHNY and CDR2 SVGAGI (reference sequence). Trimming took 4 bases from V and 4 from J; bases not matched to a gene: 8. The CDR3 sequence is 16 residues long.

The chain links TRBV3-1 (or the pseudogene TRBV3-2) to TRBJ1-6; D possibly corresponds to TRBD1 (6 bases). Trimming left V 1 base short and J 7 bases short, with 20 bases between. Looked up from germline, CDR1 is LGHDT and CDR2 is YNNKEL (reference sequence). The CDR3 is 18 residues long. Here the CDR3 DNA reads TGTGCCAGCAGCCAAGTGCCCTCATTAACAGGGTTCAATTCACCCCTCCACTTT. Translated: CASSQVPSLTGFNSPLHF.

This sequence joins TRBV19 and TRBJ2-7; tentatively, D is TRBD2 (6 bases). Trimming stripped 3 bases from V and 2 bases from J, with 14 bases between. Germline CDR1 LNHDA, CDR2 SQIVND (reference sequence). The CDR3 runs 15 residues. Here the CDR3 reads CASSMRRDDPYEQYF. Written as DNA, the CDR3 is TGTGCCAGTAGTATGCGGCGGGACGATCCCTACGAGCAGTACTTC.

This clone was counted once. This chain links TRBV6-5 with TRBJ2-5, with TRBD2 matching over 11 bases. The CDR3 consists of 13 residues. CDR1 is MNHEY and CDR2 is SVGAGI in the germline V gene. Trimming removed 5 bases from V and 5 bases from J; junction bases left unmatched: 1. The CDR3 sequence: CASSRLAGETQYF. The CDR3 DNA reads TGTGCCAGCAGTCGACTAGCGGGGGAGACCCAGTACTTC.

This clone is a singleton in its sample. The rearrangement links TRBV24-1 to TRBJ1-4, with D perhaps TRBD1 (5 bases). This CDR3 has 15 residues. Between the trimmed V and J ends, which lost 2 bases and 3 bases, there was a span of 9 bases. Germline values: CDR1 KGHDR, CDR2 SFDVKD. The CDR3 sequence is CATSDSRGSNEKLFF. CDR3 coding DNA: TGTGCCACCAGTGATTCCCGGGGGTCTAATGAAAAACTGTTTTTT.

This chain's CDR3 is CASARAGLSEKLFF. The CDR3, as DNA: TGTGCCAGCGCCCGGGCGGGGTTGAGTGAAAAACTGTTTTTT. V and J are TRBV18 and TRBJ1-4; D remains unclear. Germline V gene sequence: CDR1 KGHSH, CDR2 LQKENI. Trimming took 8 bases from V and 7 from J, leaving 17 bases between them. The CDR3 loop spans 14 amino acids.

This clone was recorded once. The CDR3, as DNA: TGTGCCAGCAGCCAGGACAGGGTTAATGAAAAACTGTTTTTT. Translating gives CASSQDRVNEKLFF. This chain joins TRBV4-2 and TRBJ1-4, with 8 bases fitting TRBD1. In germline, CDR1 is LGHNA, CDR2 YNFKEQ. The CDR3 extends over 14 amino acids. Trimming at V came to 3 bases and at J to 4 bases, leaving 1 base not matched to a gene.

The chain combines TRBV5-1 with TRBJ2-2, with TRBD1 identical over 12 bases. With V trimmed by 2 bases and J by 6 bases, 2 bases remained unmatched. Germline loops: CDR1 SGHRS, CDR2 YFSETQ. The length of the CDR3 is 15 residues. The CDR3, as DNA: TGCGCCAGCAGCTTCGGGACAGGGGGCCCCGGGGAGCTGTTTTTT. Translation gives CASSFGTGGPGELFF. The whole variable domain, remainder taken from reference TRBV5-1 and TRBJ2-2, is KAGVTQTPRYLIKTRGQQVTLSCSPISGHRSVSWYQQTPGQGLQFLFEYFSETQRNKGNFPGRFSGRQFSNSRSEMNVSTLELGDSALYLCASSFGTGGPGELFFGEGSRLTVL.

A single count supports this clone. V is TRBV9 and J is TRBJ2-1, with 8 bases that match TRBD1. V dropped 0 bases and J dropped 0; count of bases not matched to a gene: 14. This CDR3 region has 20 residues. Germline V gene data show CDR1 as SGDLS and CDR2 as YYNGEE. The CDR3 DNA reads as TGTGCCAGCAGCGTAGGACTGACAGGGGATGGGGAAAGCTCCTACAATGAGCAGTTCTTC. It specifies CASSVGLTGDGESSYNEQFF.

The chain recombines TRBV6-1 with TRBJ2-7, with TRBD2 as a possible D gene (5 bases). The V gene's germline CDR1 is MNHNS and CDR2 SASEGT. This CDR3 has 15 amino acids. Trimming took 0 bases from V and 4 from J, leaving 13 bases between them. This chain's CDR3 is CASSEAGGLVYEQYV. CDR3 nucleotides: TGTGCCAGCAGTGAAGCGGGCGGACTCGTTTACGAGCAGTACGTC.